These 7 T cell receptor beta chains were sequenced from one sample in a study of shared clonotypes between healthy human individuals. TCRdb's table, derived via immunoSEQ multiplex PCR, lists solely in-frame clones and lacks some. The table includes approximately 740,000 clones, approximately 79% detected once. The sequencing sample was made of memory CD4+ T cells sorted from blood. Subset reported: CD45RA-negative fraction. The receptors here all came from a woman younger than 45 in good health.

The rearrangement uses TRBV5-1 and TRBJ2-7, with a tentative D call TRBD2 (6 bases). The germline V and J ends were trimmed by 2 bases and 4 bases, with 22 bases remaining between them. Germline V CDR1 and CDR2: SGHRS, YFSETQ. The CDR3 has 17 amino acids. For the CDR3, the DNA is TGCGCCAGCAGCTTAGCTCCCCCGAGGGATGGGGGGTACGAGCAGTACTTC. It is translated as CASSLAPPRDGGYEQYF.

The chain joins TRBV5-8 to TRBJ1-4; possible D gene TRBD1, 5 bases. Deletions cut 5 bases from V and 5 bases from J, with 13 bases between. CDR1 is SGHTS and CDR2 is YDEGEE in the germline V gene. There are 14 residues in the CDR3. The CDR3 DNA follows: TGTGCCAGCAGTGCAGGGCGCTGGAATGAAAAACTGTTTTTT. It yields the protein CASSAGRWNEKLFF.

In its sample, this clone was seen a few times. This chain links TRBV6-1 with TRBJ1-1, with TRBD1 matching 7 bases. Germline V gives CDR1 MNHNS, CDR2 SASEGT. This CDR3 region has 13 residues. Trimming cost V 4 bases and J 8 bases; bases outside gene matches: 7. The CDR3 here is CASSVIGGSEAFF. The CDR3 DNA is TGTGCCAGCAGTGTAATAGGGGGCAGCGAAGCTTTCTTT.

The gene calls are TRBV28 and TRBJ1-5; TRBD1 matches 8 bases. Germline V lookup: CDR1 MDHEN, CDR2 SYDVKM. The CDR3 totals 15 residues. V shed 4 bases, J shed 7 bases, and the junction held 9 bases outside the gene matches. DNA of the CDR3: TGTGCCAGCAGTTCCCCGACAGGGGAGAGGCAGCCCCAGCATTTT. Translated: CASSSPTGERQPQHF.

The chain employs TRBV19 and TRBJ2-3; 13 bases agree with TRBD2. J gave up 14 bases and V 5 bases, and 16 bases lay outside the gene matches. In germline, CDR1 is LNHDA, CDR2 SQIVND (reference sequence). There are 16 residues in the CDR3. The CDR3 loop reads CASSPTTTSGRARRYF. CDR3 nucleotides: TGTGCCAGTAGTCCCACGACCACTAGCGGGAGGGCCCGGAGGTATTTT.

The chain has TRBV6-1 and TRBJ1-3, with D perhaps TRBD1 (6 bases). The CDR3 consists of 14 residues. Germline CDR1 reads MNHNS; CDR2 reads SASEGT. The V gene lost 5 bases and the J gene lost 1 base, with 9 bases spanning the gap. As DNA, the CDR3 is TGTGCCAGCAGTCTACAGGGATCTGGAAACACCATATATTTT. Protein product: CASSLQGSGNTIYF.

V is TRBV5-1 and J is TRBJ2-5; D is unclear. Germline V gene sequence: CDR1 SGHRS, CDR2 YFSETQ. V lost 0 bases and J 0 bases, leaving 9 bases between the germline ends. The CDR3 spans 15 residues. The CDR3 loop reads CASSLGRRNQETQYF. In DNA, the CDR3 is TGCGCCAGCAGCTTGGGCAGACGGAACCAAGAGACCCAGTACTTC.